This T cell receptor beta chain was sequenced for a study of blood T cells in healthy people across ages. Per-sample PBMC isolation yielded at least 6.5 million cells. Note on this clonotype: The antigen is undetermined.

Germline values: CDR1 SGHTS, CDR2 YDEGEE. V lost 0 bases to trimming and J lost 5 bases, with 13 bases between them. CDR3 length: 15 residues. Overall study results and limits: The long-lived group displayed more naive CD4+ cells, plus higher diversity, than the aged donors did. Underestimates were what the diversity estimates from one million T cells were considered to be.

Primers used in a second PCR of about 7 to 12 cycles were a sample-barcoded 5' primer and a J-beta primer mix. Each cDNA molecule, via a template-switch adaptor with 12 random nucleotides, was tagged. TCRdb processed the 5' RACE reads anew with MiXCR; each CDR3 protein has one entry. Of under 2,000,000 distinct CDR3 sequences listed, around 50% are singletons. The chain carries TRBV5-8 and TRBJ2-3; D possibly corresponds to TRBD2 (5 bases). The source material was blood. This TCR derives from a woman aged 40 to 49 in good health. The DNA of the CDR3 is TGTGCCAGCAGCTTGGGACGGGAAGAGAGAGATACGCAGTATTTT. Its protein product is CASSLGREERDTQYF.